This T cell receptor beta chain was found in a study of blood T cell repertoires in COVID-19. V shed 3 bases and J shed 5 bases, with 7 bases lying between them. The germline CDR1 and CDR2 sequences are LNHDA and SQIVND (reference sequence). CDR3 length: 12 residues. Per the original data handling: How many nucleated cells were present was estimated from reference gene primer amplification. The protocol was immunoSEQ multiplex PCR, while the TCRdb copy is restricted to in-frame clones and leaves out a portion. V and J calls and clone size are given by that table; D and trimming were obtained from the DNA. Among around 250,000 clones listed, over 80% were seen once.

The origin of this receptor is a woman aged 35 to 49 who had recovered from COVID-19. The sequenced material came from peripheral blood. The rearrangement uses TRBV19 and TRBJ1-1; D is ambiguous. In DNA, the CDR3 is TGTGCCAGTAGTATCCTCGGTACTGAAGCTTTCTTT. Amino acids: CASSILGTEAFF. Drawing the rest from reference TRBV19 and TRBJ1-1, the complete variable domain is DGGITQSPKYLFRKEGQNVTLSCEQNLNHDAMYWYRQDPGQGLRLIYYSQIVNDFQKGDIAEGYSVSREKKESFPLTVTSAQKNPTAFYLCASSILGTEAFFGQGTRLTVV.